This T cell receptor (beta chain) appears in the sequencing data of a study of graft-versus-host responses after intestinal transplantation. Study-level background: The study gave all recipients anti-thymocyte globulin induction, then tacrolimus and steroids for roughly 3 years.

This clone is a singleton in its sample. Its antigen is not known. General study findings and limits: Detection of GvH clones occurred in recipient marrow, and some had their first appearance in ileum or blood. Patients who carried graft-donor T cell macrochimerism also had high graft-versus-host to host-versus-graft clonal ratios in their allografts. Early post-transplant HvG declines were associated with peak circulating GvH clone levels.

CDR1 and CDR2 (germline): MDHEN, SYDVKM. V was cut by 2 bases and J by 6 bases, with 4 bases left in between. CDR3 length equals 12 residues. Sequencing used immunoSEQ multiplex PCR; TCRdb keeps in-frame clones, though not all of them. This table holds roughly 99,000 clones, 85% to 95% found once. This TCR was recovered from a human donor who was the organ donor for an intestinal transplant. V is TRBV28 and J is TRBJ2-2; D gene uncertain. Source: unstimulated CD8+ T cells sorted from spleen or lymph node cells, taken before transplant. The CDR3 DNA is TGTGCCAGCAGTTTACGGGCCGGGGAGCTGTTTTTT. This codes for CASSLRAGELFF.